Shown below are 5 T cell receptor beta chains from a single sample sequenced in a study of Ad26.COV2.S vaccination and SARS-CoV-2 variants. Using immunoSEQ multiplex PCR, the repertoire was profiled, and TCRdb retains in-frame clones only, with some absent. The table includes about 350,000 clones, approximately 81% detected once. Treatment noted: over 15 received Ad26.COV2.S at low or high dose, single or two shots; about 5 received placebo; per-sample allocation not given. Sampling occurred on day 63 after the first vaccine or placebo injection. Sequencing used peripheral blood, obtained in a trial of Ad26.COV2.S vaccine versus placebo. The receptor source for this set is a person aged 18-65 years who received the Ad26.COV2.S COVID-19 vaccine or a placebo.

In this sample, this clone turned up a few times. The chain combines TRBV7-2 with TRBJ2-3; D call uncertain. CDR1 is SGHTA and CDR2 is FQGNSA in the germline V gene. The CDR3 is made up of 14 amino acids. V lost 1 base and J 1 base, leaving 6 bases between the germline ends. DNA for the CDR3: TGTGCCAGCAGCTTAGGGTATCGCACAGATACGCAGTATTTT. Protein sequence: CASSLGYRTDTQYF.

The chain joins TRBV7-2 to TRBJ2-2; TRBD1 matches 10 bases. This CDR3 spans 18 amino acids. In germline, CDR1 is SGHTA, CDR2 FQGNSA. V was pared by 1 base and J by 5 bases, with 10 bases of the junction left unmatched. CDR3 sequence: CASSLVRGDRGRTGELFF. The DNA for the CDR3 is TGTGCCAGCAGCTTAGTCCGTGGGGACAGGGGACGAACCGGGGAGCTGTTTTTT.

The CDR3 reads CATSDRDRGVGNQPQHF. CDR3 DNA sequence: TGTGCCACCAGTGACCGGGACAGGGGAGTAGGCAATCAGCCCCAGCATTTT. The chain recombines TRBV24-1 with TRBJ1-5; 10 bases line up with TRBD1. Germline CDR1 KGHDR, CDR2 SFDVKD. The CDR3 extends over 17 amino acids. V shed 4 bases and J 2 bases; nucleotides not matched to a gene: 7.

The chain carries TRBV11-3 and TRBJ2-2; D ambiguous. The CDR3 has 15 residues. The V and J ends lost 5 bases and 0 bases respectively, with 10 bases between them. Germline-derived CDR1 and CDR2 are SGHNT and YENEEA. The CDR3 DNA reads TGTGCCAGCAGCCGGTCGACGGCGAACACCGGGGAGCTGTTTTTT. It codes for CASSRSTANTGELFF.

Concerning this clone: A read error may be the cause here, since a much bigger clone is one base away. The chain couples TRBV5-5 to TRBJ1-5, with 10 bases fitting TRBD1. The CDR3 is 15 residues long. Per the germline V gene, CDR1 is SGHKS and CDR2 is YYEKEE (reference sequence). Trimming removed 4 bases from V and 4 bases from J; junction bases left unmatched: 5. This CDR3 reads CASSPWTGGNQPQHF. The CDR3 bases are TGTGCCAGCAGCCCCTGGACAGGGGGAAATCAGCCCCAGCATTTT.